This TCR beta chain was found in a study of Graves' ophthalmopathy and Graves' hyperthyroidism. Amplification targeted the TCR beta CDR3 regions, with RNA transcripts as the source material. The library came from an HTBI-primed first-round RT-PCR and a second-round multiplex PCR. TCRdb passed the multiplex PCR reads through MiXCR, listing each CDR3 protein once. This table has about 480,000 distinct CDR3 sequences, under 15% appearing once. Researchers turned away patients with other autoimmune diseases, uncontrolled infections, pregnancy or lactation. Overall study results and limits: Among expanded thyroid clonotypes above 0.001 frequency, most also occurred in blood.

This clonotype has a handful of counts. Its antigen remains unknown. With V trimmed by 1 base and J by 3 bases, 3 bases remained unmatched. CDR1 is SGHVS, CDR2 FNYEAQ, per germline. This CDR3 comprises 15 residues. This TCR derives from a woman in her 30s with Graves' ophthalmopathy. This sequence joins TRBV7-6 and TRBJ2-7; 10 bases map to TRBD2. Sequenced input: blood. CDR3 nucleotide sequence: TGTGCCAGCAGCTTAGAAGGGACTAGCGTCTACGAGCAGTACTTC. It codes for CASSLEGTSVYEQYF.